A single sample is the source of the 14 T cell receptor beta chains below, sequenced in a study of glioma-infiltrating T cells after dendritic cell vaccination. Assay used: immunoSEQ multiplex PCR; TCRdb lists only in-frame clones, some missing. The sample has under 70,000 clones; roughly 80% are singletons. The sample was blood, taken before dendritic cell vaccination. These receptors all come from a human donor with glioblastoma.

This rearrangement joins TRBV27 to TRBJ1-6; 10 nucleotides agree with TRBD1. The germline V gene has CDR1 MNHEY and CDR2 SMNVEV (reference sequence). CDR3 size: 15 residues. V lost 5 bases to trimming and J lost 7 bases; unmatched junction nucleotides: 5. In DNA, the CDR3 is TGTGCCAGCAGTGCACGACAGGGGGCCAATTCACCCCTCCACTTT. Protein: CASSARQGANSPLHF.

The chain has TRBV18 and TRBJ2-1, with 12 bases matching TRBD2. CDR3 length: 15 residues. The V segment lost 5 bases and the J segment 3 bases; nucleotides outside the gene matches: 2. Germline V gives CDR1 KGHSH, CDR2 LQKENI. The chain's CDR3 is CASSTTSGGYNEQFF. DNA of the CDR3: TGTGCCAGCTCAACGACTAGCGGGGGCTACAATGAGCAGTTCTTC.

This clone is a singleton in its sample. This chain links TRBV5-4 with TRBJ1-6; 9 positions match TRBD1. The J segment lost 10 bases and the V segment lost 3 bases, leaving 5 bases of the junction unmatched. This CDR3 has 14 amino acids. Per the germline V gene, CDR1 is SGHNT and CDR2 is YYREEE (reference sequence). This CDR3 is CASSWGQGNSPLHF. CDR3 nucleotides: TGTGCCAGCAGCTGGGGACAGGGTAACTCACCCCTCCACTTT.

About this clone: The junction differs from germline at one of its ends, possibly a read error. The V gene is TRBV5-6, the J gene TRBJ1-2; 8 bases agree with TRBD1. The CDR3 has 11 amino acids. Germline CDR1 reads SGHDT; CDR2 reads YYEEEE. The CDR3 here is CASSLVRDRIF. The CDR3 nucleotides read TGTGCCAGCAGCTTGGTCCGGGACAGGATCTTC.

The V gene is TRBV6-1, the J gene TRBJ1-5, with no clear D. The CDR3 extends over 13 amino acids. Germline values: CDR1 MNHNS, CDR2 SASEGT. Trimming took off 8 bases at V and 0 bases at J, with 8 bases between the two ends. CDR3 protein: CASGEYSNQPQHF. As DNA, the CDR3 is TGTGCCAGCGGGGAGTATAGCAATCAGCCCCAGCATTTT.

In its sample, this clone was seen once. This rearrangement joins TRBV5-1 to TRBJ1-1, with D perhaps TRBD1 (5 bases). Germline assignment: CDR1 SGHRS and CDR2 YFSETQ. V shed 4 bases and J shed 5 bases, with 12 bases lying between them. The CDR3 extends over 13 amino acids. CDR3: CASSGGVSTEAFF. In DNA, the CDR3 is TGCGCCAGCAGCGGGGGGGTGAGTACTGAAGCTTTCTTT.

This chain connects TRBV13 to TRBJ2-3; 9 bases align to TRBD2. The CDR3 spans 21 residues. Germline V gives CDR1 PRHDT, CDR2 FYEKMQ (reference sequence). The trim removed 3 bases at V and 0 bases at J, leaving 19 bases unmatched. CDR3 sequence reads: CASSFRLAGAYLDTSTDTQYF. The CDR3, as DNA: TGTGCCAGCAGCTTTCGATTAGCGGGGGCCTACCTTGATACTAGCACAGATACGCAGTATTTT.

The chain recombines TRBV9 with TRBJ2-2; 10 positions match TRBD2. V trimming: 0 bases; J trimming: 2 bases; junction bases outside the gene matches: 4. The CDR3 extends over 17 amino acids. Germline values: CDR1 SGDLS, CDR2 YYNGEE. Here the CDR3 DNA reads TGTGCCAGCAGCGTAGGGAGCGGGAGGGGTAACACCGGGGAGCTGTTTTTT. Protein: CASSVGSGRGNTGELFF.

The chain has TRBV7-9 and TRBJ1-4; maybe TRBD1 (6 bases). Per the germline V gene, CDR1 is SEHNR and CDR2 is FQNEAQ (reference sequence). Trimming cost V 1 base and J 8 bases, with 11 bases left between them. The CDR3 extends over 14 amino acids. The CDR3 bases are TGTGCCAGCAGCTTAGAGGGCAGGGGCGAAAAACTGTTTTTT. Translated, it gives CASSLEGRGEKLFF.

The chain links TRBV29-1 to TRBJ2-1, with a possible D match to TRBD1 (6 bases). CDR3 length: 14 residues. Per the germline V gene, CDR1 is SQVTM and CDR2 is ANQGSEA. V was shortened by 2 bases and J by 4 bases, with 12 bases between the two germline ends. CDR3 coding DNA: TGCAGCGTTGAATCAGGGGCTGGATACAATGAGCAGTTCTTC. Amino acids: CSVESGAGYNEQFF.

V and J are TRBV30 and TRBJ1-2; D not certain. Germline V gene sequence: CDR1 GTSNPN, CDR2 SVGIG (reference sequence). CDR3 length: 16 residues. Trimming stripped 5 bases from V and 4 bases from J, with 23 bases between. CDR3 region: CAWEGAVPGGSYGYTF. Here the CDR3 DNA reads TGTGCCTGGGAGGGAGCGGTTCCGGGAGGGAGCTATGGCTACACCTTC.

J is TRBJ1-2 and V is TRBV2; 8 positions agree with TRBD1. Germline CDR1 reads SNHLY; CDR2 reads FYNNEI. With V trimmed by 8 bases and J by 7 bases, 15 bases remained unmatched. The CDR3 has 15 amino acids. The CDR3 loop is CASLESGRGRGGYTF. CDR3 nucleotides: TGTGCCAGCCTCGAAAGCGGCAGGGGGCGCGGTGGCTACACCTTC.

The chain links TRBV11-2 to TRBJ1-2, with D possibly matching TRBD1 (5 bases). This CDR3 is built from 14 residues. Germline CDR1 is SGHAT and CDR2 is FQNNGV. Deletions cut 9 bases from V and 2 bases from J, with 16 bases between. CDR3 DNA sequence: TGTGCCAGTTACGGGGGGACGGTGAACTATGGCTACACCTTC. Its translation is CASYGGTVNYGYTF.

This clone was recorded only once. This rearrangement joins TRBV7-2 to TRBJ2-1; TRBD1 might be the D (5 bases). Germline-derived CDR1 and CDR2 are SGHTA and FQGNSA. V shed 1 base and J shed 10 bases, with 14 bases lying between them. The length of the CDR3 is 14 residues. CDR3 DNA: TGTGCCAGCAGCTTAGTGAGTGGGGCTCGGGAGCAGTTCTTC. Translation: CASSLVSGAREQFF.